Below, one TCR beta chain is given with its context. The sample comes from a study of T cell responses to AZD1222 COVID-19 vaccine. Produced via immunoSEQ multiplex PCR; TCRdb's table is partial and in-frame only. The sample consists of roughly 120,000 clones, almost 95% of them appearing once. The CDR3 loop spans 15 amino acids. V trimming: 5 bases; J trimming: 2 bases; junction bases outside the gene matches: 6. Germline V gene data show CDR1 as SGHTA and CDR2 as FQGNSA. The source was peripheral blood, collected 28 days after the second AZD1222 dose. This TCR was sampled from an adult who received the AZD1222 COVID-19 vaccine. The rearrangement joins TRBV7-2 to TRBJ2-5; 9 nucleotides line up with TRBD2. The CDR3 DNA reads TGTGCCAGCAGCGCACGGACTAGCGAACAAGAGACCCAGTACTTC. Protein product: CASSARTSEQETQYF.